This T cell receptor beta chain was sequenced in a study of blood T cell repertoires in COVID-19. Study in general: COVID-19 samples from acute and convalescent phases originated in the United States, Italy and Spain.

With V trimmed by 3 bases and J by 7 bases, 7 bases remained unmatched. The length of the CDR3 is 15 residues. CDR1 KGHSH and CDR2 LQKENI come from the germline V gene. Assay used: immunoSEQ multiplex PCR; TCRdb lists only in-frame clones, some missing. The sample has about 220,000 clones, under 90% seen once; the top ten hold just under 20%. Sequencing was performed on peripheral blood. The chain has TRBV18 and TRBJ2-4; 9 bases map to TRBD1. This clonotype was obtained from a man aged 25 to 40 with active or convalescent COVID-19. Here the CDR3 reads CASSPGTGLSNIQYF. DNA of the CDR3: TGTGCCAGCTCACCTGGGACAGGGTTATCCAACATTCAGTACTTC.